This TCR beta chain was identified during a study of response to subunit inactivated influenza vaccine (dated by TCRdb to the late 2010s). In terms of the full investigation: Deep quantitative profiling of the T cell receptor repertoire was used in the study to follow responses to a trivalent subunit inactivated influenza vaccine. What the authors observed across the whole study: The authors proposed that each seasonal influenza vaccination may bring in only a limited number of new T cells.

There are 19 amino acids in the CDR3, from cysteine to phenylalanine inclusive. The read is trimmed to its CDR3 DNA, 57 bases read in frame from base 1. The germline V gene encodes CDR1 KGHDR and CDR2 SFDVKD. V and J are truncated by 6 bases and 5 bases respectively, leaving an intervening sequence of 27 bases. Library generation was performed with RT-PCR. The data were produced on an Illumina HiSeq 2500. TCRdb itself trimmed the public reads at Q25 with fastp, ran MiXCR and retained productive beta chains. For every CDR3 protein sequence, its rows merge into one entry that carries the most common genes and DNA. The sample yields 500,000 to 650,000 distinct CDR3 sequences; under 9% were counted once. The top ten hold 10% to 15% of the sample. A remark on this clonotype: Its antigen is still unknown. Per-base qualities were not stored, and no clone one base away is much larger.

The chain is encoded by TRBV24-1 joined to TRBJ2-2; TRBD1 could be the D gene, as 6 bases match. Sequences were derived from PBMCs from blood, sampled 23 to 25 months after vaccination. This receptor was obtained from a man between 50 and 70 years old who received an inactivated influenza vaccine. Donor details come from another sample of the same person, matched by shared clones. Read as DNA, the sequence is TGTGCCACCAGTCCTTTGGACTCCACAGGGAAGCAAGGTACCGGGGAGCTGTTTTTT. This yields the protein CATSPLDSTGKQGTGELFF.